The 5 T cell receptor beta chains given below trace back to one sample, sequenced in a study of control samples from healthy donors and cancer patients. Some clones are missing from TCRdb's copy, which holds only in-frame ones; the method was immunoSEQ multiplex PCR. The data show some 140,000 clones, roughly 92% seen once. Input material: blood. The receptor source for this set is a man under 40 in good health.

The chain joins TRBV4-1 to TRBJ1-2; 7 nucleotides align to TRBD1. The CDR3 length is 14 residues. CDR1 MGHRA and CDR2 YSYEKL come from the germline V gene. Germline trimming cut 0 bases from V and 4 bases from J; bases unmatched to any gene: 2. CDR3 DNA sequence: TGCGCCAGCAGCCAAGAGACAGGGTTCTATGGCTACACCTTC. This gives the protein CASSQETGFYGYTF.

V and J are TRBV27 and TRBJ1-1, with D tentatively TRBD1 (6 bases). Trimming took off 2 bases at V and 4 bases at J, with 11 bases between the two ends. The CDR3 length is 14 residues. Germline V gene data show CDR1 as MNHEY and CDR2 as SMNVEV (reference sequence). Here the CDR3 reads CASSLRGAGTEAFF. CDR3 in DNA: TGTGCCAGCAGTTTAAGGGGGGCCGGCACTGAAGCTTTCTTT.

V gene TRBV6-5 combines with J gene TRBJ1-5; D gene uncertain. The CDR3 sequence is 13 residues long. CDR1 and CDR2 from the germline V gene are MNHEY and SVGAGI. Trimming stripped 7 bases from V and 0 bases from J, with 7 bases between. CDR3 bases: TGTGCCAGCACATTTAATAGCAATCAGCCCCAGCATTTT. Translating it yields CASTFNSNQPQHF.

This clone occurred once. The V and J genes are TRBV28 and TRBJ1-4; D is unclear. Per the germline V gene, CDR1 is MDHEN and CDR2 is SYDVKM. The germline V and J ends were trimmed by 3 bases and 2 bases, with 10 bases remaining between them. The CDR3 sequence is 15 residues long. This CDR3 reads CASSLLGTTNEKLFF. CDR3 nucleotides: TGTGCCAGCAGTTTGCTCGGAACGACTAATGAAAAACTGTTTTTT.

The J gene is TRBJ2-3, the V gene TRBV9; 9 nucleotides agree with TRBD2. J lost 0 bases, V lost 3 bases, and 11 bases had no gene match. The CDR3 extends over 18 amino acids. The germline V gene has CDR1 SGDLS and CDR2 YYNGEE. The CDR3 DNA follows: TGTGCCAGCAGCGACCGATATAGCGGGAGAGGAAGCACAGATACGCAGTATTTT. Encoded protein: CASSDRYSGRGSTDTQYF.